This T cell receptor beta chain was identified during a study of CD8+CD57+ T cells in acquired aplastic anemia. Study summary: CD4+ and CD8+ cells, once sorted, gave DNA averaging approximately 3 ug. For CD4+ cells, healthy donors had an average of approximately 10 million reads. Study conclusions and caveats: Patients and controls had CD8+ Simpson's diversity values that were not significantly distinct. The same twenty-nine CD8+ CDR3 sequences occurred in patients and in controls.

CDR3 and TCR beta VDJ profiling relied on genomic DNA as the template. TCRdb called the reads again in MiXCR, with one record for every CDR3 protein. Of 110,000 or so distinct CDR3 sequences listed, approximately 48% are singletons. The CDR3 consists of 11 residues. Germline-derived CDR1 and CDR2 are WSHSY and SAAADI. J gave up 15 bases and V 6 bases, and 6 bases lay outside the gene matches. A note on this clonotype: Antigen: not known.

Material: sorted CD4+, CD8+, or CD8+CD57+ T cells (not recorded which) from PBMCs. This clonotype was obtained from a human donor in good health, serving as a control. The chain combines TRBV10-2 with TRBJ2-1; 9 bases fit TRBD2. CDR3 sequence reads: CASRDLAGTFF. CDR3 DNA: TGCGCCAGCAGAGATCTAGCGGGGACGTTCTTC.